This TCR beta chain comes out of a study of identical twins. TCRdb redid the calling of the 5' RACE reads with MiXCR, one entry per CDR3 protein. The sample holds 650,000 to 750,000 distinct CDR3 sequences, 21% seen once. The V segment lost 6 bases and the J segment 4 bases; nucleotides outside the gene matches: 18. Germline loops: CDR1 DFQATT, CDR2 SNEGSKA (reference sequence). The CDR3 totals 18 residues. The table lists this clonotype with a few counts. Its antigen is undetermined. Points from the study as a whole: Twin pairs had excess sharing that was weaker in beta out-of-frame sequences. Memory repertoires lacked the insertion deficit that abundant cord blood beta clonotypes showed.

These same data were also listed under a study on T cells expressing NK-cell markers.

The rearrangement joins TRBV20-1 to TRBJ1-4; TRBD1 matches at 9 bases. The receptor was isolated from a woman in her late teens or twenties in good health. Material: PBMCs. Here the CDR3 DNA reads TGCAGTGCCTCATTACCGGGACAGGGCGTTTCGGGTAATGAAAAACTGTTTTTT. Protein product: CSASLPGQGVSGNEKLFF.